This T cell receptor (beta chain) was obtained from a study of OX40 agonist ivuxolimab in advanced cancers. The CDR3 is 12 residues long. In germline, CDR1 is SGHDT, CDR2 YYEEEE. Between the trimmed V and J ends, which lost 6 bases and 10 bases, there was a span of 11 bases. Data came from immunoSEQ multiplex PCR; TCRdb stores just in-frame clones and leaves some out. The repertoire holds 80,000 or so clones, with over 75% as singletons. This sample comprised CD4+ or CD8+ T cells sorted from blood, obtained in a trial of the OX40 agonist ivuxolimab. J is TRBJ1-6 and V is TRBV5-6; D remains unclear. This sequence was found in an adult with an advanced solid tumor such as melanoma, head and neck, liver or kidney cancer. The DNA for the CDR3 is TGTGCCAGCAAACGGCCGTCATCACCCCTCCACTTT. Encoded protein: CASKRPSSPLHF.